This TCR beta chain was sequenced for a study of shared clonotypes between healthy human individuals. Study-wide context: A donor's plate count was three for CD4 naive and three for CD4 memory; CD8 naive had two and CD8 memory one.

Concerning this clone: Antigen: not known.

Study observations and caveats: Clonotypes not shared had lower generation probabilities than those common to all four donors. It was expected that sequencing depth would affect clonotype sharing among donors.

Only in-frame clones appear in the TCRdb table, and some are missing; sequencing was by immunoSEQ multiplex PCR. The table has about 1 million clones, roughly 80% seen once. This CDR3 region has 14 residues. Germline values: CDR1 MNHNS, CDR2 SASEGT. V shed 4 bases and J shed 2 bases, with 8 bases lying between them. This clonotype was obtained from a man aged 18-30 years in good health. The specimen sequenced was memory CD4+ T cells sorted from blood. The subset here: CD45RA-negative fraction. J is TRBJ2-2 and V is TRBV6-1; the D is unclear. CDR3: CASSADANTGELFF. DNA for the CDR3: TGTGCCAGCAGTGCCGACGCTAACACCGGGGAGCTGTTTTTT.